This T cell receptor beta chain originates from a study of T cell responses to AZD1222 COVID-19 vaccine. Study-wide points: Most donors were white British, females outnumbered males, and clonal diversity was possibly underestimated. Increased Spike-specific TCR breadth and depth were observed after two AZD1222 doses.

Germline V gene sequence: CDR1 MDHEN, CDR2 SYDVKM. V was clipped by 4 bases and J by 8 bases, with 12 bases between them. The CDR3 runs to 12 residues. In regard to this clone: The target antigen is unknown.

Researchers grouped second doses given at about 4 or about 12 weeks into one pool. Clones were read by immunoSEQ multiplex PCR, and TCRdb kept only the in-frame ones, dropping some. The repertoire holds more than 150,000 clones, with about 88% as singletons. This chain links TRBV28 with TRBJ2-7; D is unclear. The sample in question was peripheral blood, obtained 28 days after the second AZD1222 dose. This TCR was recovered from an adult who received the AZD1222 COVID-19 vaccine. The CDR3 sequence is CASSSWTAQQYF. CDR3 DNA: TGTGCCAGCAGTTCCTGGACGGCGCAGCAGTACTTC.